Following are 18 T cell receptor beta chains from one sample sequenced in a study of identifying expanded T cells in peripheral blood. Clones were read by immunoSEQ multiplex PCR, and TCRdb kept only the in-frame ones, dropping some. The sample shows about 90,000 clones, approximately 86% of them seen only once. Sequencing was performed on blood. These receptors originate from a person aged 18 to 70 in good health.

The V and J genes are TRBV6-5 and TRBJ2-7; no definite D call. The ends were cut back, 2 bases at V and 2 bases at J, with 16 bases in the middle. The CDR3 contains 16 residues. Germline CDR1 is MNHEY and CDR2 is SVGAGI. The CDR3 DNA reads TGTGCCAGCAGTTACCGAGACCCCCGGGTCCCCTACGAGCAGTACTTC. Amino acids: CASSYRDPRVPYEQYF.

This clone was counted a few times. The V call is TRBV6-1, the J call TRBJ1-2, with no clear D. CDR3 length: 15 residues. Between the trimmed V and J ends, which lost 2 bases and 3 bases, there was a span of 13 bases. Per germline, CDR1 MNHNS and CDR2 SASEGT. The CDR3 is CASSESGYVDYGYTF. The CDR3 DNA follows: TGTGCCAGCAGTGAATCTGGGTACGTGGACTATGGCTACACCTTC.

The genes are TRBV7-8 and TRBJ1-5, with 7 bases identical to TRBD1. V lost 2 bases and J lost 7; bases outside the gene matches: 8. Germline V CDR1 and CDR2: SGHVS, FQNEAQ. The CDR3 spans 15 residues. Here the CDR3 reads CASSLRGPIRQPQHF. CDR3 coding DNA: TGTGCCAGCAGCTTAAGGGGGCCAATACGACAGCCCCAGCATTTT.

The chain combines TRBV7-2 with TRBJ2-1; a possible D gene is TRBD2 (6 bases). Trimming left V 2 bases short and J 4 bases short, with 12 bases between. Germline V gene data show CDR1 as SGHTA and CDR2 as FQGNSA. This CDR3 is built from 15 residues. The CDR3 sequence: CASSLTPGAYNEQFF. DNA of the CDR3: TGTGCCAGCAGCTTAACGCCGGGAGCTTACAATGAGCAGTTCTTC.

V usage is TRBV30 and J usage is TRBJ2-7; TRBD1 matches 11 bases. The CDR3 extends over 18 amino acids. CDR1 and CDR2 from the germline V gene are GTSNPN and SVGIG (reference sequence). With 3 bases clipped from V and 5 bases from J, the junction kept 18 bases outside the gene matches. The CDR3 region has the DNA TGTGCCTGGAGAACCCTCCCATTCCTCCGGGACAGGGGGAACGAGCAGTACTTC. Protein sequence: CAWRTLPFLRDRGNEQYF.

V gene TRBV7-2 combines with J gene TRBJ2-7; D possibly corresponds to TRBD2 (5 bases). Trimming pared 6 bases from V and 3 bases from J, leaving 12 bases between. CDR3 length: 13 residues. CDR1 SGHTA and CDR2 FQGNSA come from the germline V gene. CDR3 in amino acids: CASSQMAGYEQYF. The CDR3 DNA is TGTGCCAGCAGTCAAATGGCGGGCTACGAGCAGTACTTC. The variable domain in full, completed from reference TRBV7-2 and TRBJ2-7, reads GAGVSQSPSNKVTEKGKDVELRCDPISGHTALYWYRQSLGQGLEFLIYFQGNSAPDKSGLPSDRFSAERTGGSVSTLTIQRTQQEDSAVYLCASSQMAGYEQYFGPGTRLTVT.

The chain uses TRBV9 and TRBJ1-3; D uncertain. This CDR3 spans 15 amino acids. The germline V and J ends were trimmed by 1 base and 0 bases, with 8 bases remaining between them. CDR1 SGDLS and CDR2 YYNGEE come from the germline V gene. The CDR3 is CASSVTADSGNTIYF. In DNA, the CDR3 is TGTGCCAGCAGCGTAACGGCAGACTCTGGAAACACCATATATTTT.

The rearrangement uses TRBV5-6 and TRBJ2-5; either TRBD1 or TRBD2 may fit D (5 bases each). With 0 bases removed from V and 2 bases from J, the gap between germline ends came to 8 bases. This CDR3 comprises 14 residues. From germline, CDR1 is SGHDT and CDR2 YYEEEE. For the CDR3, the DNA is TGTGCCAGCAGCTTGGGGGACGGTCAAGAGACCCAGTACTTC. It specifies CASSLGDGQETQYF.

DNA of the CDR3: TGTGCCAGCAGCTTGCACAGCACAGATACGCAGTATTTT. It translates to CASSLHSTDTQYF. The chain joins TRBV5-4 to TRBJ2-3; D not resolved. With 1 base removed from V and 0 bases from J, the gap between germline ends came to 3 bases. Germline V lookup: CDR1 SGHNT, CDR2 YYREEE (reference sequence). The CDR3 has 13 residues.

The chain carries TRBV6-5 and TRBJ1-1; the match to TRBD1 covers 8 bases. V lost 6 bases to trimming and J lost 7 bases; unmatched junction nucleotides: 7. This CDR3 comprises 13 residues. Germline V lookup: CDR1 MNHEY, CDR2 SVGAGI. The CDR3 DNA sequence: TGTGCCAGCAGCTCAGGGGGCTCGGGTGAAGCTTTCTTT. This gives the protein CASSSGGSGEAFF.

V is TRBV4-1 and J is TRBJ1-4; TRBD1 might be the D (6 bases). CDR3 size: 16 residues. With 2 bases removed from V and 8 bases from J, the gap between germline ends came to 18 bases. CDR1 and CDR2 from the germline V gene are MGHRA and YSYEKL. The DNA for the CDR3 is TGCGCCAGCAGCCAAAGGGGCGGGGGGGCGGACGAAAAACTGTTTTTT. It specifies CASSQRGGGADEKLFF.

This clone was seen once. The chain combines TRBV6-1 with TRBJ2-1, with 11 positions matching TRBD1. Germline assignment: CDR1 MNHNS and CDR2 SASEGT. The CDR3 covers 14 residues. The J segment lost 7 bases and the V segment lost 6 bases, leaving 5 bases of the junction unmatched. CDR3 sequence reads: CASSRDRGRNEQFF. As DNA, the CDR3 is TGTGCCAGCAGCCGGGACAGGGGGAGAAATGAGCAGTTCTTC.

This clone showed up just once. The V and J genes are TRBV7-2 and TRBJ2-5; D is perhaps TRBD2 (5 bases). V lost 3 bases to trimming and J lost 8 bases, with 10 bases between them. Germline-derived CDR1 and CDR2 are SGHTA and FQGNSA. The CDR3 runs 12 residues. The CDR3 bases are TGTGCCAGCAGCTTGCAAGGGAGTACCCAGTACTTC. Encoded protein: CASSLQGSTQYF.

This sequence joins TRBV29-1 and TRBJ1-2; the D is unclear. Germline lookup yields CDR1 SQVTM and CDR2 ANQGSEA. The CDR3 covers 13 residues. V gave up 4 bases and J gave up 9 bases, with 18 bases separating them. This chain's CDR3 is CSVVTEGLLSYTF. The CDR3 DNA reads as TGCAGCGTTGTTACAGAGGGTCTTTTAAGCTACACCTTC.

V usage is TRBV10-3 and J usage is TRBJ2-3; D not resolved. CDR3 size: 13 residues. Germline CDR1 and CDR2: ENHRY and SYGVKD. Trimming pared 3 bases from V and 2 bases from J, leaving 6 bases between. The CDR3 reads CAISEGPTDTQYF. CDR3 DNA sequence: TGTGCCATCAGTGAAGGGCCCACAGATACGCAGTATTTT.

The genes are TRBV29-1 and TRBJ1-2, with 10 bases identical to TRBD1. In germline, CDR1 is SQVTM, CDR2 ANQGSEA. With V trimmed by 3 bases and J by 4 bases, 14 bases remained unmatched. The CDR3 runs to 17 residues. In nucleotides, the CDR3 is TGCAGCGTTGACCCTTTTTCCGGGACAGGGGCAGGCTATGGCTACACCTTC. Its protein product is CSVDPFSGTGAGYGYTF.

This chain connects TRBV11-2 to TRBJ2-3; the D gene is possibly TRBD1 (6 bases). Per germline, CDR1 SGHAT and CDR2 FQNNGV. The CDR3 loop spans 16 amino acids. V was shortened by 6 bases and J by 2 bases, with 18 bases between the two germline ends. The CDR3 DNA reads as TGTGCCAGCAGTCCAGTCTGGGGGCGAAACACAGATACGCAGTATTTT. Protein: CASSPVWGRNTDTQYF.

This rearrangement joins TRBV7-6 to TRBJ2-7; D is perhaps TRBD1 (6 bases). V lost 5 bases and J 4 bases, leaving 12 bases between the germline ends. This CDR3 is built from 13 residues. Germline CDR1 is SGHVS and CDR2 is FNYEAQ. DNA of the CDR3: TGTGCCAGCAGCACAGGGACGGGTTACGAGCAGTACTTC. It encodes CASSTGTGYEQYF.